This T cell receptor beta chain was observed in a study of response to subunit inactivated influenza vaccine. The CDR3 is 14 residues long. The V end was cut by 2 bases, the J end by 6 bases, with 8 bases between. A few counts support this clonotype. Via MiXCR, TCRdb re-called the RT-PCR reads, giving one row per CDR3 protein. The sample has about 570,000 distinct CDR3 sequences, approximately 11% seen once; the top ten hold 11%. The sample was also reused in another study, on T cells expressing NK-cell markers. Per that study: As the method of synthesis, 5'RACE template switching with UMIs yielded TCR beta cDNA. Cells sorted as CD3+CD56+NKG2C+, CD3+CD56+NKG2C- and CD3+CD56-NKG2C+ T cells supplied the TCR beta repertoires. Researchers report these clonotypes also headed the CD3+CD56-NKG2C+ fraction in a few donors.

V usage is TRBV12-3 or TRBV12-4 and J usage is TRBJ1-6, with D unresolved. The TCR comes from a man aged 45-65 years who received an inactivated influenza vaccine. The specimen was PBMCs from blood, collected on the day of vaccination. The CDR3 reads CASSLRRTNSPLHF. CDR3 in DNA: TGTGCCAGCAGTTTAAGGCGGACTAATTCACCCCTCCACTTT.